This T cell receptor beta chain originates from a study of T cells in Graves' hyperthyroidism and ophthalmopathy. The sample holds a few counts of this clonotype. Trimming took 1 base from V and 7 from J, leaving 10 bases between them. From germline, CDR1 is SNHLY and CDR2 FYNNEI. This CDR3 has 14 amino acids. RNA transcripts provided the source from which TCR beta CDR3 regions were amplified. The primer set for the first-round RT-PCR of the TCR CDR3 was HTBI. TCRdb ran MiXCR on the multiplex PCR reads and lists one entry per CDR3 protein. The data show fewer than 650,000 distinct CDR3 sequences, around 50% seen once. Uncontrolled infection, other autoimmune disease, pregnancy or lactation led to exclusion.

The TCR was taken from an adult woman with Graves' disease, either hyperthyroidism or ophthalmopathy (not recorded which). The J gene is TRBJ2-2, the V gene TRBV2, with D maybe TRBD1 (5 bases). The specimen was peripheral blood or thyroid tissue (not recorded which). CDR3 in DNA: TGTGCCAGCAGTGAAGAAGGGGTGAGCGGGGAGCTGTTTTTT. Translation gives CASSEEGVSGELFF.